This T cell receptor beta chain appears in the sequencing data of a study of CD8+ T cells in alopecia areata. The study, taken as a whole, reports: Scalp clonality and expanded CD8+ clones among the top 100 fell significantly with tofacitinib. The study found TCR sharing across patients less clear than in mice, possibly for HLA reasons.

Treatment described: oral pan-JAK inhibitor, 5-10 mg twice daily. Investigators isolated RNA and reverse transcribed it into cDNA to act as the sequencing template. Libraries were prepared by immunoSEQ multiplex PCR; TCRdb keeps only in-frame clonotypes and omits some of them. The sample consists of 95,000 to 100,000 clones, around 60% of them appearing once. This clone was seen a single time. The antigen is unknown. CDR1 SGDLS and CDR2 YYNGEE come from the germline V gene. The CDR3 contains 12 residues. The V and J ends lost 3 bases and 0 bases respectively, with 4 bases between them. This sample comprised CD8+ T cells sorted from blood, obtained at approximately week 60, from a patient treated with tofacitinib. The TCR was taken from a human donor with alopecia areata. The chain has TRBV9 and TRBJ2-7; D is unclear. CDR3 region: CASSDTSYEQYF. The CDR3 nucleotides read TGTGCCAGCAGCGACACCTCCTACGAGCAGTACTTC.